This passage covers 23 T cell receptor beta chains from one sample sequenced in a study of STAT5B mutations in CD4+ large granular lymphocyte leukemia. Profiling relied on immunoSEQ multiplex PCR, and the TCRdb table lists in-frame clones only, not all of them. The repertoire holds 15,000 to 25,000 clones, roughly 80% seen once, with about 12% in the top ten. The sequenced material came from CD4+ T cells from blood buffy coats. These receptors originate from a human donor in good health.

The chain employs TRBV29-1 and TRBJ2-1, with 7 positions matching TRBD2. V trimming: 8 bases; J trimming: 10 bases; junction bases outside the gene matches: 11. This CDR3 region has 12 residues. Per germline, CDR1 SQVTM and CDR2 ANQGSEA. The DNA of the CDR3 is TGCAGCTTGGGACTACCGAAAGGAGAGCAGTTCTTC. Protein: CSLGLPKGEQFF.

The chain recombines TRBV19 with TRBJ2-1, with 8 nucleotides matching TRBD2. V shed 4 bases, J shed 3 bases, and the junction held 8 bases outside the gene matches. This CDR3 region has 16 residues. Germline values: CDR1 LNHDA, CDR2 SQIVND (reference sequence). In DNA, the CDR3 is TGTGCCAGTAGTAACCGCTATAGCGGGGACTACAATGAGCAGTTCTTC. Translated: CASSNRYSGDYNEQFF.

CDR3 loop: CASSLSQGVNTGELFF. The CDR3 region has the DNA TGTGCCAGCAGTTTATCTCAGGGAGTGAACACCGGGGAGCTGTTTTTT. V usage is TRBV27 and J usage is TRBJ2-2; D is tentatively TRBD1 or TRBD2 (5 bases each). V shed 0 bases and J shed 1 base, with 9 bases lying between them. Germline V CDR1 and CDR2: MNHEY, SMNVEV (reference sequence). This CDR3 contains 16 residues.

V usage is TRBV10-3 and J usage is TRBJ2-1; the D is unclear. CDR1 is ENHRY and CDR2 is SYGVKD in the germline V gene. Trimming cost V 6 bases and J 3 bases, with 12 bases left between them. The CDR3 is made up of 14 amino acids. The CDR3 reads CAISYSDLYNEQFF. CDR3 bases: TGTGCCATCAGCTACTCAGACCTCTACAATGAGCAGTTCTTC.

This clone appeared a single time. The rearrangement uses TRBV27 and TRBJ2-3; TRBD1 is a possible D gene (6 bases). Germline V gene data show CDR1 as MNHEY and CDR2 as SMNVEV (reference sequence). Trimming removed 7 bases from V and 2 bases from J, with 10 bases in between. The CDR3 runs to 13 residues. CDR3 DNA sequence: TGTGCCAGCACGGGACACATCACAGATACGCAGTATTTT. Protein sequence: CASTGHITDTQYF.

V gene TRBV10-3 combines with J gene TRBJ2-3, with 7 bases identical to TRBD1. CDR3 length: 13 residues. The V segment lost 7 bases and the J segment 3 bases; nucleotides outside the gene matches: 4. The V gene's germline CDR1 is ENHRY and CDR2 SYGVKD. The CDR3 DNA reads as TGTGCCATCATGGACAGGCTTACAGATACGCAGTATTTT. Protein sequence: CAIMDRLTDTQYF.

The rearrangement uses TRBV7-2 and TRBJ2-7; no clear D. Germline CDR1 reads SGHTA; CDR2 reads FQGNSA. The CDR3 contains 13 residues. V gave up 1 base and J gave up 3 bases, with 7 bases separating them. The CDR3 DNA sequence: TGTGCCAGCAGCTTAGACTCGTACTACGAGCAGTACTTC. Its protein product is CASSLDSYYEQYF.

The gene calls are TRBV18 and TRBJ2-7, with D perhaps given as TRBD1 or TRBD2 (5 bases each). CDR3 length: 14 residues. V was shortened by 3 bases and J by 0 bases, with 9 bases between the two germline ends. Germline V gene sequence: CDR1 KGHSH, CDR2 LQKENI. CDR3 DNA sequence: TGTGCCAGCTCACCCAGGGAGTTCTCCTACGAGCAGTACTTC. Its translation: CASSPREFSYEQYF.

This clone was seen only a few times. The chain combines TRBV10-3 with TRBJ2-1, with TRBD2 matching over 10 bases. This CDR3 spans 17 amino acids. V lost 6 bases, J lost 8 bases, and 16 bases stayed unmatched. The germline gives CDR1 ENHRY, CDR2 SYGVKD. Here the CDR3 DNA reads TGTGCCATCAGCGAGGGAGCGGGAGGGCCGTTAAAGGATGAGCAGTTCTTC. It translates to CAISEGAGGPLKDEQFF.

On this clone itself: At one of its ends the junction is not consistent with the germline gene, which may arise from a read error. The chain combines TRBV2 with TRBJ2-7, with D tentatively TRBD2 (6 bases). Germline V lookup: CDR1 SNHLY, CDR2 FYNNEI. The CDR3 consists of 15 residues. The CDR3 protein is CASSLNSGPTYEPYF. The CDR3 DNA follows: TGTGCCAGCAGTTTAAATAGCGGCCCCACCTACGAGCCGTACTTC.

CDR3 nucleotide sequence: TGTGCCAGTAGTATAGGGACGGACCTAATCCAAGAGACCCAGTACTTC. This translates into CASSIGTDLIQETQYF. This chain connects TRBV19 to TRBJ2-5; no firm D call. Germline values: CDR1 LNHDA, CDR2 SQIVND (reference sequence). Trimming pared 1 base from V and 1 base from J, leaving 13 bases between. This CDR3 is 16 amino acids long.

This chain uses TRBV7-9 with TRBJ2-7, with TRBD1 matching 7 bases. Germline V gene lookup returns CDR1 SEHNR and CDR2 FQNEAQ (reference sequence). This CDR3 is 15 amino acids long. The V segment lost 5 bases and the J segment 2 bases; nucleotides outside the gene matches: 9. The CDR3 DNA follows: TGTGCCAGCAGCCGACTGGGGGACAGCACCTACGAGCAGTACTTC. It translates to CASSRLGDSTYEQYF.

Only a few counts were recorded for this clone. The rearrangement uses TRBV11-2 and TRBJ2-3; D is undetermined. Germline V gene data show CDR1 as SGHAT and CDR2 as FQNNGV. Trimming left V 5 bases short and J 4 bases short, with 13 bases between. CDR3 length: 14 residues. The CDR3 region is CASSPFRTADTQYF. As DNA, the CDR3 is TGTGCCAGCAGCCCTTTCCGTACGGCAGATACGCAGTATTTT.

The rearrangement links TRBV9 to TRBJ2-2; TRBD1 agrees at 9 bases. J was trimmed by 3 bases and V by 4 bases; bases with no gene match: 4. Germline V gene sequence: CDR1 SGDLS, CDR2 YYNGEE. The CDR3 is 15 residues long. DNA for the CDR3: TGTGCCAGCAGCTCACAGGGGGCGGACACCGGGGAGCTGTTTTTT. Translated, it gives CASSSQGADTGELFF. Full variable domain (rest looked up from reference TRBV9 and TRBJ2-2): DSGVTQTPKHLITATGQRVTLRCSPRSGDLSVYWYQQSLDQGLQFLIQYYNGEERAKGNILERFSAQQFPDLHSELNLSSLELGDSALYFCASSSQGADTGELFFGEGSRLTVL.

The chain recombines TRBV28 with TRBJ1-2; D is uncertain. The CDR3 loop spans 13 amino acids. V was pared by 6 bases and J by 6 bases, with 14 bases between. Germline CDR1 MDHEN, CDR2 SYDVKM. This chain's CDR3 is CASRLTLLHGYTF. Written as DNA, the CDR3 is TGTGCCAGCAGACTAACCCTCCTTCATGGCTACACCTTC.

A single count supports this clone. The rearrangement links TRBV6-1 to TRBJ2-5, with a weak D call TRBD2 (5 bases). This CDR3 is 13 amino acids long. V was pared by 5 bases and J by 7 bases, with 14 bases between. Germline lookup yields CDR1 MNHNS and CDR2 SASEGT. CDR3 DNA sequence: TGTGCCAGCAGTCGAGCGGCAGAGGGGACCCAGTACTTC. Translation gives CASSRAAEGTQYF.

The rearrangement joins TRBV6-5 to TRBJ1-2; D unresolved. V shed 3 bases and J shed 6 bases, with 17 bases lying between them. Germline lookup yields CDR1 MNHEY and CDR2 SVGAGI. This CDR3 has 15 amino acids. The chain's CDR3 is CASSYILTGSDGYTF. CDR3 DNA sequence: TGTGCCAGCAGTTATATCCTAACCGGGTCGGATGGCTACACCTTC.

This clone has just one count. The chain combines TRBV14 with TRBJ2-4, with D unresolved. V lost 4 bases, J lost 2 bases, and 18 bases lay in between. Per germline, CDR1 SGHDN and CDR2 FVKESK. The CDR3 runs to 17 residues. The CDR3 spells CASSPENRVGPKNIQYF. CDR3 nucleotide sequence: TGTGCCAGCAGCCCGGAAAATCGGGTAGGGCCCAAAAACATTCAGTACTTC. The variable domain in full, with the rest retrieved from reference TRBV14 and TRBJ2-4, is EAGVTQFPSHSVIEKGQTVTLRCDPISGHDNLYWYRRVMGKEIKFLLHFVKESKQDESGMPNNRFLAERTGGTYSTLKVQPAELEDSGVYFCASSPENRVGPKNIQYFGAGTRLSVL.

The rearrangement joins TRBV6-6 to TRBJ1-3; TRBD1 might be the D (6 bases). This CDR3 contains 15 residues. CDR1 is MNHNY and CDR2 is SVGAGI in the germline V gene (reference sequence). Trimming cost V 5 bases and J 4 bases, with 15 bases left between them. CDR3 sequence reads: CASSIGTQEGNTIYF. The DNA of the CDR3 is TGTGCCAGCAGTATAGGGACACAGGAAGGAAACACCATATATTTT.

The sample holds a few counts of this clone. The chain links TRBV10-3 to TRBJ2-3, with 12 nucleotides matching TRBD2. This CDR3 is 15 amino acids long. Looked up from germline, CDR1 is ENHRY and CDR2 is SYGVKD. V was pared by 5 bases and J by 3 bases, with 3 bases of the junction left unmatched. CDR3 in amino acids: CAISSSGGETDTQYF. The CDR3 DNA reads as TGTGCCATCAGTTCTAGCGGGGGGGAGACAGATACGCAGTATTTT.

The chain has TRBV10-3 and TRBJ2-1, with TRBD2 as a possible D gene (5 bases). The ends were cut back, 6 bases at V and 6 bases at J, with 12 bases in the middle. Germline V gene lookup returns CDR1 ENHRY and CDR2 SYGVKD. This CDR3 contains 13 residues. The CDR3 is CAISVGLSNEQFF. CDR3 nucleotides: TGTGCCATCAGCGTCGGACTTTCCAATGAGCAGTTCTTC.

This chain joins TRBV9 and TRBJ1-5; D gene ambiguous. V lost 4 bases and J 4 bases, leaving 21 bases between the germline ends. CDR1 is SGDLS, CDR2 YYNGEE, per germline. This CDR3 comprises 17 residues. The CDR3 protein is CASSPLTPGHLNQPQHF. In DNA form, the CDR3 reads TGTGCCAGCAGCCCCCTAACCCCGGGCCACTTAAATCAGCCCCAGCATTTT.

The CDR3 region has the DNA TGTGCCAGCAGCTCCGGGACAAGGGATGTTGGGAAAGCTTTCTTT. Amino acids: CASSSGTRDVGKAFF. The rearrangement joins TRBV6-5 to TRBJ1-1; possibly TRBD1 for D (6 bases). CDR3 length equals 15 residues. Trimming shortened V by 6 bases and J by 9 bases, and 23 bases separated the two germline ends. Germline CDR1 MNHEY, CDR2 SVGAGI.